This TCR beta chain is drawn from a study of blood T cell repertoires in COVID-19. Whole-study context: The origin of the acute and convalescent COVID-19 samples was the United States, Italy and Spain. Sources were T cells, B-cell-depleted T cells, or PBMCs; the material itself was cDNA or gDNA.

Those who participated ranged in age from roughly 18 to 90 years and resided in about 24 US areas. All recovered Cohort 3 donors got two negative PCRs, got clearance, or saw symptom resolution. Clones were read by immunoSEQ multiplex PCR, and TCRdb kept only the in-frame ones, dropping some. The sample has around 150,000 clones, roughly 80% seen once. The CDR3 extends over 16 amino acids. Germline V lookup: CDR1 LGHDT, CDR2 YNNKEL (reference sequence). V lost 4 bases, J lost 5 bases, and 9 bases stayed unmatched. This clone turned up a few times. Sequencing was carried out using PBMCs or T cells enriched from blood (not recorded which). The V and J genes are TRBV3-1 (or the pseudogene TRBV3-2) and TRBJ1-2, with 11 bases aligning to TRBD1. The sequence came from a woman aged 55-70 years who had recovered from COVID-19. DNA for the CDR3: TGTGCCAGCAGCCCTTTTGCCGGGACAGGGGGGTATGGCTACACCTTC. It encodes CASSPFAGTGGYGYTF.